The present TCR beta chain was sequenced within a study of blood T cell repertoires in COVID-19. The CDR3 spans 14 residues. The V end was cut by 2 bases, the J end by 8 bases, with 14 bases between. Germline assignment: CDR1 SGHRS and CDR2 YFSETQ. Some clones are missing from TCRdb's copy, which holds only in-frame ones; the method was immunoSEQ multiplex PCR. The profile shows roughly 68,000 clones, around 90% of them singletons. The chain employs TRBV5-1 and TRBJ2-4; D might be TRBD2 (6 bases). The receptor was derived from a woman aged 50 to 60 with COVID-19, enrolled during active disease. Material for sequencing was peripheral blood. The CDR3: CASSFGSWRDIQYF. CDR3 bases: TGCGCCAGCAGCTTCGGCTCGTGGAGGGACATTCAGTACTTC.